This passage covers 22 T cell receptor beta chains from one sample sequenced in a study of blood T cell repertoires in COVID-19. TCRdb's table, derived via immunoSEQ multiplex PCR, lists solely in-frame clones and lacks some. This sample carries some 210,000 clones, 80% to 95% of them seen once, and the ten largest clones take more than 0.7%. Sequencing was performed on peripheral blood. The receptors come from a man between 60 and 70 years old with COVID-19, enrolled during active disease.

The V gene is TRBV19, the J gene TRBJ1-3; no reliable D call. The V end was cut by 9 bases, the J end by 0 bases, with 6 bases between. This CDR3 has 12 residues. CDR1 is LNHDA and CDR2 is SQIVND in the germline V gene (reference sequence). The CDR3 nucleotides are TGTGCCAGCAGATTCTCTGGAAACACCATATATTTT. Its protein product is CASRFSGNTIYF.

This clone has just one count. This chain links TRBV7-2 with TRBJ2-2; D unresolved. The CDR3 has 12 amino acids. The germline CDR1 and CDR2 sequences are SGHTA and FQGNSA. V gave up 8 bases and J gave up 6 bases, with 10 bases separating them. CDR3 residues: CASLPSAGELFF. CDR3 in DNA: TGTGCCAGCCTACCCTCGGCCGGGGAGCTGTTTTTT. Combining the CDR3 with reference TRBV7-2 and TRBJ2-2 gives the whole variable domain GAGVSQSPSNKVTEKGKDVELRCDPISGHTALYWYRQSLGQGLEFLIYFQGNSAPDKSGLPSDRFSAERTGGSVSTLTIQRTQQEDSAVYLCASLPSAGELFFGEGSRLTVL.

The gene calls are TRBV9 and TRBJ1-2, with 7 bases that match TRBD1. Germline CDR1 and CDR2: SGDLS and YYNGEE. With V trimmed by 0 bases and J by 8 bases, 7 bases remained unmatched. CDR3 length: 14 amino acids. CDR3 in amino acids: CASSVGYRGSGYTF. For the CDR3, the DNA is TGTGCCAGCAGCGTAGGATACAGGGGTAGCGGCTACACCTTC.

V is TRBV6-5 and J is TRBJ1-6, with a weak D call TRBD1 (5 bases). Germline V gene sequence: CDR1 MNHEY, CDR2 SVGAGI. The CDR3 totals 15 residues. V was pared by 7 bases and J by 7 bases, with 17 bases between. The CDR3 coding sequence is TGTGCCAGCACGGGGGGTAGGGGCGAAAATTCACCCCTCCACTTT. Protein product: CASTGGRGENSPLHF.

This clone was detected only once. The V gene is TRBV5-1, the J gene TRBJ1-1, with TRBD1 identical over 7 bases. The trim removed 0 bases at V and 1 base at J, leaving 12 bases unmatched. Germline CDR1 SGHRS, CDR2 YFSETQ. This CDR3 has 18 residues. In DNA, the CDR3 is TGCGCCAGCAGCTTGGCCCTCGGGTCAGGGGGTGGGAACACTGAAGCTTTCTTT. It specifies CASSLALGSGGGNTEAFF. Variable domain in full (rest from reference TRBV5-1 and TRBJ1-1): KAGVTQTPRYLIKTRGQQVTLSCSPISGHRSVSWYQQTPGQGLQFLFEYFSETQRNKGNFPGRFSGRQFSNSRSEMNVSTLELGDSALYLCASSLALGSGGGNTEAFFGQGTRLTVV.

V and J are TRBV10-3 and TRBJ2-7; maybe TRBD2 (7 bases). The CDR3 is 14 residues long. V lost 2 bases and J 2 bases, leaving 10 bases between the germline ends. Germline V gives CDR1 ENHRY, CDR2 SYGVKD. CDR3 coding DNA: TGTGCCATCAGTGAGGGCGGGGGCCCCTACGAGCAGTACTTC. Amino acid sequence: CAISEGGGPYEQYF.

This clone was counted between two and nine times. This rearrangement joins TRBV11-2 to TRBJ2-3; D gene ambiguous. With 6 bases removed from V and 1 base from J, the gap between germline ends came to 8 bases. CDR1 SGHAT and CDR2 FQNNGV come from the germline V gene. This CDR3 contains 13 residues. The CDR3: CASSSAGTDTQYF. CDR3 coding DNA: TGTGCCAGCAGTTCCGCGGGCACAGATACGCAGTATTTT.

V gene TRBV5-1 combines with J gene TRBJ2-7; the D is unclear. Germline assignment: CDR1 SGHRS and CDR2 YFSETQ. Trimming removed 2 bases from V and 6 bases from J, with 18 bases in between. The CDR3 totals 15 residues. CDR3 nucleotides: TGCGCCAGCAGCTTCGACGGCTCTAGAGCTCGCGAGCAGTACTTC. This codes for CASSFDGSRAREQYF.

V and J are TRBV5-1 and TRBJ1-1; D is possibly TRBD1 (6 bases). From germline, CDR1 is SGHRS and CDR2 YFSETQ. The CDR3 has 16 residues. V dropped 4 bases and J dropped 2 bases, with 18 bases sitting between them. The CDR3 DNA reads TGCGCCAGCAGCCCCCCGGGAACAGGGAGTAACACTGAAGCTTTCTTT. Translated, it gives CASSPPGTGSNTEAFF.

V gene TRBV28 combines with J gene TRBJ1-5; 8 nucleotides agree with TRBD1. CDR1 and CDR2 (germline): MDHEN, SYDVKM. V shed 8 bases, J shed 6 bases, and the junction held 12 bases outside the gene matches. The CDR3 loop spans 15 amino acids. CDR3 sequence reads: CASDRQGRRSQPQHF. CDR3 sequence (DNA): TGTGCCAGCGACAGACAGGGGAGGAGAAGTCAGCCCCAGCATTTT.

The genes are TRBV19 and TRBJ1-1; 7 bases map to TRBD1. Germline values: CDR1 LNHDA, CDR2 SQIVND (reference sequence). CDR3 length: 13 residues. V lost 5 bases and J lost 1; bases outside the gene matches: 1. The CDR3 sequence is CASSDRANTEAFF. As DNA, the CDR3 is TGTGCCAGTAGTGACAGGGCGAACACTGAAGCTTTCTTT.

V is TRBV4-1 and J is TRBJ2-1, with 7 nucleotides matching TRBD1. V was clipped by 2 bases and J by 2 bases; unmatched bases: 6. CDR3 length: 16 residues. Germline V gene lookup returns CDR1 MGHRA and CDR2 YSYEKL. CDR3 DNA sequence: TGCGCCAGCAGCCAACTTCCTACAGGGGCCTACAATGAGCAGTTCTTC. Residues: CASSQLPTGAYNEQFF.

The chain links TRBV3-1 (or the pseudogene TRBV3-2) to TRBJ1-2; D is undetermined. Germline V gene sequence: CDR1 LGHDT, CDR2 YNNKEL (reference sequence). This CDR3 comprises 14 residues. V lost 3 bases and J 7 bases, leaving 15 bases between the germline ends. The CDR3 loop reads CASSQGGPRSGYTF. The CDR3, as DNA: TGTGCCAGCAGCCAGGGCGGGCCCAGAAGTGGCTACACCTTC.

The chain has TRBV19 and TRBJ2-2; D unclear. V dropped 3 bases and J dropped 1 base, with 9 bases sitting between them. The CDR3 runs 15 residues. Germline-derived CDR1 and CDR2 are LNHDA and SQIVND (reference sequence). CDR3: CASSMSQVNTGELFF. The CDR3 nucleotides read TGTGCCAGTAGTATGTCTCAGGTGAACACCGGGGAGCTGTTTTTT.

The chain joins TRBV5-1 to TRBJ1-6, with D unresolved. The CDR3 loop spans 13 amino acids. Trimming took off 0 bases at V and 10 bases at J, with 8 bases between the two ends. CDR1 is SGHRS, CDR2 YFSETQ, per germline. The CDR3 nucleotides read TGCGCCAGCAGCTTGGGGCAGAACTCACCCCTCCACTTT. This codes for CASSLGQNSPLHF.

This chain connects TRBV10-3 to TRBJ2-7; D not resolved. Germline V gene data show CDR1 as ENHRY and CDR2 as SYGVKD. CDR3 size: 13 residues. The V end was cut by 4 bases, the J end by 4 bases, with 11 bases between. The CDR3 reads CAISGPSSYEQYF. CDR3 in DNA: TGTGCCATCAGTGGCCCTAGTTCTTACGAGCAGTACTTC.

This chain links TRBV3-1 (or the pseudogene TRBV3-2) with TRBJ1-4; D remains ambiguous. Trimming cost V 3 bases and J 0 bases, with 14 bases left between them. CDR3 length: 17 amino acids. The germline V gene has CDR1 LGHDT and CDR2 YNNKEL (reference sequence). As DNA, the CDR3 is TGTGCCAGCAGCCATTCGAGGGCAGCTACAACTAATGAAAAACTGTTTTTT. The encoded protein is CASSHSRAATTNEKLFF.

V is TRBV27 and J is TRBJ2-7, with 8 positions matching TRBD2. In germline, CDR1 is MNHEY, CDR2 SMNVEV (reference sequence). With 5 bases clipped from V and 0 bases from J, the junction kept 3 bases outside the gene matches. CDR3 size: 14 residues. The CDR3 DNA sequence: TGTGCCAGCAGTACTAGCGGTCCCTCCTACGAGCAGTACTTC. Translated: CASSTSGPSYEQYF.

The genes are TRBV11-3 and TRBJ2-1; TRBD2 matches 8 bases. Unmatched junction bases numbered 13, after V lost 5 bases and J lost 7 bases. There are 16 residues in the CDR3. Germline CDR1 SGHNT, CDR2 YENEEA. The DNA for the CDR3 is TGTGCCAGCAGCGTAAAGGCGGGACTAGGGAGTAATGAGCAGTTCTTC. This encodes CASSVKAGLGSNEQFF.

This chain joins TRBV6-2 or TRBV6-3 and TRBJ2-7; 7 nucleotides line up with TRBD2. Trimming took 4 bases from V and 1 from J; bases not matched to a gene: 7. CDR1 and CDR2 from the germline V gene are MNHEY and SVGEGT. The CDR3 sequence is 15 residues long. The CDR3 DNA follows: TGTGCCAGCAGTTTTGGACTAGGTAGGTCCTACGAGCAGTACTTC. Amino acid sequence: CASSFGLGRSYEQYF.

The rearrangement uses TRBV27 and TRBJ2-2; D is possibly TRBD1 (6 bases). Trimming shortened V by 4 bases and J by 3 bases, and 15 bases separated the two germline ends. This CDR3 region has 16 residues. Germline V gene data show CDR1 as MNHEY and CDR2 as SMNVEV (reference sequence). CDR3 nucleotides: TGTGCCAGCAGTTCGTATAGTAAGGGGGACACCGGGGAGCTGTTTTTT. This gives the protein CASSSYSKGDTGELFF.

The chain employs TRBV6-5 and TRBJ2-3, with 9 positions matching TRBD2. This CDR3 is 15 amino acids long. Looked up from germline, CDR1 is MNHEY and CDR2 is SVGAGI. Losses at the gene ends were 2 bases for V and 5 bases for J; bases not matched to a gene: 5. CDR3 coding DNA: TGTGCCAGCAGTTACGAAGCGGGAGGAGGAGATACGCAGTATTTT. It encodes CASSYEAGGGDTQYF.